The present T cell receptor beta chain was sequenced within a study of T cell responses to AZD1222 COVID-19 vaccine. General observations from the study: Reports say nearly half of spike-specific TCRs go after unmutated variant regions. The donors showed a predominance of white British ancestry and of females, with possible underestimation of clonal diversity.

Details on this clone: Its target is not known.

With 0 bases removed from V and 7 bases from J, the gap between germline ends came to 12 bases. The CDR3 totals 15 residues. CDR1 and CDR2 from the germline V gene are ENHRY and SYGVKD. The repertoire was sequenced with immunoSEQ multiplex PCR; TCRdb's copy has only in-frame clones and lacks some. This sample has about 120,000 clones, with 88% found just once. Sequencing used peripheral blood, obtained on day 0 of AZD1222 vaccination. The TCR originated in an adult in good health. The V call is TRBV10-3, the J call TRBJ1-4; D is uncertain. In nucleotides, the CDR3 is TGTGCCATCAGTGAGTCTGGGGTTGAAGGTGAAAAACTGTTTTTT. Translation: CAISESGVEGEKLFF.